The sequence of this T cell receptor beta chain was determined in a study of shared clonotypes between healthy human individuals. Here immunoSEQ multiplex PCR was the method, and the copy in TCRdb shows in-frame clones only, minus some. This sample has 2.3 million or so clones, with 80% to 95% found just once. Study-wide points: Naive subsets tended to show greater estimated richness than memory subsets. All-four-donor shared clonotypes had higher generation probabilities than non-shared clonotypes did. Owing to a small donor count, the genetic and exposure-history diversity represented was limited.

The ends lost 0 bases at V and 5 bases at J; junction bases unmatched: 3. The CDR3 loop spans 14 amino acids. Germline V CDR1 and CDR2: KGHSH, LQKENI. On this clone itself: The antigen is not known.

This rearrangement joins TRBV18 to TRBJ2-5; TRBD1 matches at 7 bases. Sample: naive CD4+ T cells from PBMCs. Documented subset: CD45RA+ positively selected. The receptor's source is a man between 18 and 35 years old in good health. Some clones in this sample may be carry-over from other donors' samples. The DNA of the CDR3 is TGTGCCAGCTCACCACCCAGCAGGGGGGAGACCCAGTACTTC. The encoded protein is CASSPPSRGETQYF.